These 15 T cell receptor beta chains share one sample of origin, sequenced in a study of T cell responses to AZD1222 COVID-19 vaccine (dated by TCRdb to the early 2020s). The sample's time point label is to be understood as: baseline before first vaccination. The sample's treatment or condition label is to be understood as: meningococcal conjugate vaccine given as trial control. Libraries were built with the immunoSEQ multiplex PCR assay. TCRdb stores this immuneACCESS table with in-frame sequences only. Part of the clones is absent; in the studies checked, under half of the shortfall reflects unresolved V genes, and no reason is known for the rest. This sample lists 150,000 or so clones; roughly 88% were detected once. The top ten clonotypes cover 3% to 4% of the sample. The starting material was peripheral blood, obtained on day 0 of MenACWY control vaccination. Source of these receptors: an adult in good health.

This sequence joins TRBV7-2 and TRBJ1-2; tentative D call: TRBD1 (5 bases). Trimming left V 5 bases short and J 8 bases short, with 18 bases between. Per germline, CDR1 SGHTA and CDR2 FQGNSA. The CDR3 spans 14 residues. DNA of the CDR3: TGTGCCAGCAGCGGGACCGGAAGGTCGAGGGGCTACACCTTC. Translating it yields CASSGTGRSRGYTF.

As to this clone: Other DNA sequences in the sample encode the same CDR3. This chain links TRBV15 with TRBJ1-2; the D is unclear. Germline V gene sequence: CDR1 LNHNV, CDR2 YYDKDF (reference sequence). The CDR3 has 14 residues. V was clipped by 0 bases and J by 4 bases, with 9 bases between them. CDR3 in DNA: TGTGCCACCAGCAGAGATCGGTCCAGCTATGGCTACACCTTC. As protein: CATSRDRSSYGYTF. The full variable domain, completed using reference TRBV15 and TRBJ1-2, is DAMVIQNPRYQVTQFGKPVTLSCSQTLNHNVMYWYQQKSSQAPKLLFHYYDKDFNNEADTPDNFQSRRPNTSFCFLDIRSPGLGDTAMYLCATSRDRSSYGYTFGSGTRLTVV.

This chain connects TRBV10-2 to TRBJ1-1, with 7 bases that match TRBD1. The junction had 4 bases not matched to a gene; V was cut back by 6 bases and J by 0 bases. Germline CDR1 and CDR2: WSHSY and SAAADI. This CDR3 has 14 amino acids. CDR3 protein: CASRKDRLNTEAFF. As DNA, the CDR3 is TGCGCCAGCAGAAAGGACAGGTTGAACACTGAAGCTTTCTTT.

The chain recombines TRBV5-1 with TRBJ2-7, with D tentatively TRBD1 (5 bases). Germline V lookup: CDR1 SGHRS, CDR2 YFSETQ. The V gene lost 4 bases and the J gene lost 2 bases, with 22 bases spanning the gap. The CDR3 consists of 17 residues. The CDR3 sequence is CASSPGPTTAFTYEQYF. CDR3 bases: TGCGCCAGCAGCCCAGGCCCCACGACAGCCTTTACCTACGAGCAGTACTTC.

The chain has TRBV7-2 and TRBJ2-7; D unresolved. Germline V CDR1 and CDR2: SGHTA, FQGNSA. Trimming took 1 base from V and 1 from J, leaving 8 bases between them. The CDR3 totals 14 residues. The CDR3 sequence: CASSLVGSSYEQYF. The CDR3 region has the DNA TGTGCCAGCAGCTTAGTTGGCTCTTCCTACGAGCAGTACTTC.

The chain joins TRBV3-1 (or the pseudogene TRBV3-2) to TRBJ1-2, with 7 bases matching TRBD1. Germline V CDR1 and CDR2: LGHDT, YNNKEL (reference sequence). The CDR3 is 14 amino acids. J was trimmed by 8 bases and V by 5 bases; bases with no gene match: 11. The CDR3 is CASSARQGSGGYTF. In DNA form, the CDR3 reads TGTGCCAGCAGCGCCCGACAGGGTAGCGGCGGCTACACCTTC.

This chain links TRBV6-5 with TRBJ1-6, with TRBD1 matching 7 bases. This CDR3 has 15 amino acids. Per germline, CDR1 MNHEY and CDR2 SVGAGI. After removal of 10 bases from V and 7 bases from J, the junction contained 13 bases not matched to a gene. The CDR3 loop reads CAIRLTGVVNSPLHF. CDR3 DNA sequence: TGTGCCATCAGACTTACAGGGGTAGTAAATTCACCCCTCCACTTT.

The chain carries TRBV9 and TRBJ2-5; 11 bases are shared with TRBD2. The CDR3 extends over 21 amino acids. V shed 0 bases and J 2 bases; nucleotides not matched to a gene: 18. Per germline, CDR1 SGDLS and CDR2 YYNGEE. DNA of the CDR3: TGTGCCAGCAGCGTAGCCCCCACGCGGCTAGCGGGAGGTGGGGAACAAGAGACCCAGTACTTC. Translated: CASSVAPTRLAGGGEQETQYF.

This chain joins TRBV4-2 and TRBJ2-7, with a possible D match to TRBD1 (5 bases). V lost 1 base and J 5 bases, leaving 12 bases between the germline ends. The CDR3 sequence is 14 residues long. Germline lookup yields CDR1 LGHNA and CDR2 YNFKEQ. This chain's CDR3 is CASSQVTGRDEQYF. CDR3 DNA: TGTGCCAGCAGCCAAGTAACAGGACGCGACGAGCAGTACTTC.

The chain combines TRBV7-2 with TRBJ2-2, with D tentatively TRBD1 (5 bases). CDR1 and CDR2 (germline): SGHTA, FQGNSA. The CDR3 covers 14 residues. V lost 2 bases, J lost 6 bases, and 10 bases lay in between. The DNA for the CDR3 is TGTGCCAGCAGCTTATATGGGGCCGCCGGGGAGCTGTTTTTT. This encodes CASSLYGAAGELFF.

CDR3: CASRSGTGAYGNQPQHF. The CDR3 coding sequence is TGTGCCAGCAGATCCGGGACAGGGGCTTATGGCAATCAGCCCCAGCATTTT. The gene calls are TRBV2 and TRBJ1-5; 10 bases map to TRBD1. Looked up from germline, CDR1 is SNHLY and CDR2 is FYNNEI. V dropped 6 bases and J dropped 2; count of bases not matched to a gene: 10. This CDR3 has 17 residues.

Here the CDR3 reads CASSDYRGKSYNEQFF. The CDR3 DNA is TGCGCCAGCAGCGATTACAGGGGGAAGTCCTACAATGAGCAGTTCTTC. The chain combines TRBV4-3 with TRBJ2-1; 8 bases fit TRBD1. With V trimmed by 5 bases and J by 1 base, 7 bases remained unmatched. The CDR3 is 16 amino acids. The germline CDR1 and CDR2 sequences are LGHNA and YSLEER.

This chain links TRBV4-2 with TRBJ2-1; 9 positions agree with TRBD2. V gave up 5 bases and J gave up 7 bases; unmatched junction bases: 12. Germline-derived CDR1 and CDR2 are LGHNA and YNFKEQ. The length of the CDR3 is 16 residues. The CDR3 region is CASSYLGREGQNEQFF. In nucleotides, the CDR3 is TGTGCCAGCAGCTATCTAGGGCGGGAGGGCCAGAATGAGCAGTTCTTC.

This chain links TRBV18 with TRBJ1-5; tentative D call: TRBD1 (5 bases). The CDR3 loop spans 15 amino acids. Per the germline V gene, CDR1 is KGHSH and CDR2 is LQKENI. Trimming cost V 2 bases and J 4 bases, with 12 bases left between them. DNA of the CDR3: TGTGCCAGCTCACCAGATGAGGGGAGGAATCAGCCCCAGCATTTT. Encoded protein: CASSPDEGRNQPQHF.

The chain employs TRBV5-4 and TRBJ2-1; 10 bases map to TRBD2. This CDR3 has 17 amino acids. V lost 4 bases, J lost 5 bases, and 12 bases stayed unmatched. The germline CDR1 and CDR2 sequences are SGHNT and YYREEE (reference sequence). The DNA of the CDR3 is TGTGCCAGCAGCCGGGTAGCGGGGGGCTCCCTCAACAATGAGCAGTTCTTC. Its translation: CASSRVAGGSLNNEQFF.